The T cell receptor (beta chain) described here comes from a study of regulatory T cells in long-lasting Graves disease. Turning to the study itself: Newly diagnosed Graves' patients had taken antithyroid drugs under 3 months.

According to the study, TCR beta libraries were built with iRepertoire HTBI primers and CDR3-region Arm-PCR. TCRdb reanalysed the multiplex PCR reads using MiXCR and keeps one entry per CDR3 protein. The repertoire holds a few hundred thousand distinct CDR3 sequences, with roughly a fifth as singletons. Time point noted: newly diagnosed GD, antithyroid drugs for less than 3 months. There was RNA extracted from PBMCs, and the TCR library was made from it. This clonotype was picked up many times. This sequence originates from a female donor with Graves disease. The sequenced sample was peripheral blood mononuclear cells (PBMCs), obtained at new diagnosis, from a patient treated with antithyroid drugs.

The CDR3 spells CASSLLQGFNEQFF. The CDR3 region has the DNA TGTGCCAGCAGCTTACTACAGGGCTTCAATGAGCAGTTCTTC. The rearrangement joins TRBV11-2 to TRBJ2-1; D perhaps matches TRBD1 (6 bases). This CDR3 contains 14 residues. The germline CDR1 and CDR2 sequences are SGHAT and FQNNGV. Trimming removed 2 bases at V and 6 bases at J, with 11 bases between.